This T cell receptor beta chain was recorded in a study of PD-1 blockade in mismatch repair-deficient tumors. The assay was immunoSEQ multiplex PCR, and TCRdb's table has in-frame clones only and misses some. In the table there are some 100,000 clones, approximately 80% of which are singletons. With 6 bases clipped from V and 8 bases from J, the junction kept 7 bases outside the gene matches. This CDR3 contains 14 residues. In germline, CDR1 is SNHLY, CDR2 FYNNEI. Whole-study results and caveats: Rapid post-treatment expansion, then contraction, generally preceding radiologic response, marked tumor-resident clones.

With respect to this clone: The antigen is undetermined.

The chain combines TRBV2 with TRBJ1-4; 9 bases agree with TRBD1. Sequenced material: peripheral blood, taken approximately 35 weeks after starting pembrolizumab. This clonotype was obtained from an adult with mismatch repair-deficient cancer. The CDR3 DNA sequence: TGTGCCAGCAGGTACAGGGGGCCGGTCGAAAAACTGTTTTTT. It yields the protein CASRYRGPVEKLFF.